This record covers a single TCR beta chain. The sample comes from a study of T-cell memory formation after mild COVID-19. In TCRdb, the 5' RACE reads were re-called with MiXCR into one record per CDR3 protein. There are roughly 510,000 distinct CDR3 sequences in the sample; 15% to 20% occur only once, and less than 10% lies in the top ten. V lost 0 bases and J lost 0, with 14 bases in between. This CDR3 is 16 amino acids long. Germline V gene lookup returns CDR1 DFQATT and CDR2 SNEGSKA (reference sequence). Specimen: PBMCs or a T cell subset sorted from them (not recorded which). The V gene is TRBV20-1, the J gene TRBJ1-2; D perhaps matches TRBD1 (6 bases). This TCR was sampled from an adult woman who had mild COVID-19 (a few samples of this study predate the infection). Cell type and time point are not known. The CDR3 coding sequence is TGCAGTGCTAGAGATGTGAGGCAGGGGTCTAACTATGGCTACACCTTC. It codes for CSARDVRQGSNYGYTF.